These T cell receptor beta chains were read from a single sample in a study of T-cell memory formation after mild COVID-19. TCRdb processed the 5' RACE reads anew with MiXCR; each CDR3 protein has one entry. The sample contains almost 350,000 distinct CDR3 sequences, 20% of which appear only once. The sequencing input was PBMCs or a T cell subset sorted from them (not recorded which). The source of these receptors is a young man who had mild COVID-19 (a few samples of this study predate the infection). Cell type and time point are not known. The CDR3 runs from the conserved cysteine through the conserved F or W. The D gene is left open where the match is weak. Clone size is not always given. Where it is, it says once, few, many or a class for expanded clones.

v_gene: TRBV6-2/TRBV6-3; abundance: -; j_gene: TRBJ2-1; len: 12; d_gene: TRBD1; CDR3aa: CASAGTGSEQFF; CDR3nt: TGTGCCAGCGCAGGGACAGGCAGTGAGCAGTTCTTC
v_gene: TRBV7-6; abundance: many; j_gene: TRBJ2-1; len: 14; d_gene: -; CDR3aa: CASSLEGGVSPNIF; CDR3nt: TGTGCCAGCAGCTTAGAGGGGGGGGTTAGCCCGAATATCTTC
v_gene: TRBV7-3; abundance: -; j_gene: TRBJ1-1; len: 14; d_gene: -; CDR3aa: CASSDLGENTEAFF; CDR3nt: TGTGCCAGCAGCGATCTGGGGGAAAACACTGAAGCTTTCTTT
v_gene: TRBV6-5; abundance: few; j_gene: TRBJ2-7; len: 14; d_gene: TRBD1; CDR3aa: CASSSGQDPYEQYF; CDR3nt: TGTGCCAGCAGTTCCGGACAGGACCCCTACGAGCAGTACTTC
v_gene: TRBV4-3; abundance: many; j_gene: TRBJ1-4; len: 13; d_gene: -; CDR3aa: CASSQEMYGKLFF; CDR3nt: TGCGCCAGCAGCCAAGAAATGTATGGAAAACTGTTTTTT
v_gene: TRBV5-1; abundance: few; j_gene: TRBJ1-1; len: 16; d_gene: -; CDR3aa: CASSLAEGRGGTEAFF; CDR3nt: TGCGCCAGCAGCTTGGCGGAAGGGAGGGGCGGTACTGAAGCTTTCTTT
v_gene: TRBV11-2; abundance: few; j_gene: TRBJ2-3; len: 15; d_gene: -; CDR3aa: CASSLGFMRADTQYF; CDR3nt: TGTGCCAGCAGCTTGGGGTTTATGCGCGCAGATACGCAGTATTTT
v_gene: TRBV11-3; abundance: few; j_gene: TRBJ1-1; len: 15; d_gene: -; CDR3aa: CASSQGFGRNTEAFF; CDR3nt: TGTGCCAGCAGCCAAGGGTTTGGAAGGAACACTGAAGCTTTCTTT
v_gene: TRBV7-3; abundance: -; j_gene: TRBJ2-2; len: 16; d_gene: -; CDR3aa: CASSLSSGFGTGELFF; CDR3nt: TGTGCCAGCAGCTTAAGTAGCGGTTTTGGTACCGGGGAGCTGTTTTTT
v_gene: TRBV12-3/TRBV12-4; abundance: few; j_gene: TRBJ1-4; len: 12; d_gene: -; CDR3aa: CASSGGAGKLFF; CDR3nt: TGTGCCAGCAGTGGGGGGGCAGGGAAACTGTTTTTT
v_gene: TRBV4-1; abundance: -; j_gene: TRBJ2-5; len: 15; d_gene: -; CDR3aa: CASSRPPQGPETQYF; CDR3nt: TGCGCCAGCAGCCGGCCGCCCCAGGGTCCGGAGACCCAGTACTTC
v_gene: TRBV7-2; abundance: -; j_gene: TRBJ2-3; len: 13; d_gene: -; CDR3aa: CATELGDTDTQYF; CDR3nt: TGTGCCACCGAGCTAGGGGACACAGATACGCAGTATTTT
v_gene: TRBV5-1; abundance: -; j_gene: TRBJ2-3; len: 15; d_gene: TRBD2; CDR3aa: CASSLVQLAADTQYF; CDR3nt: TGCGCCAGCAGCTTGGTTCAACTAGCGGCAGATACGCAGTATTTT
v_gene: TRBV7-6; abundance: -; j_gene: TRBJ1-1; len: 12; d_gene: -; CDR3aa: CASSSPFGEAFF; CDR3nt: TGTGCCAGCAGCTCTCCCTTTGGTGAAGCTTTCTTT
v_gene: TRBV20-1; abundance: few; j_gene: TRBJ2-1; len: 15; d_gene: TRBD2; CDR3aa: CSAGLLAGADNEQFF; CDR3nt: TGCAGTGCTGGCCTACTAGCGGGGGCCGACAATGAGCAGTTCTTC
v_gene: TRBV7-2; abundance: -; j_gene: TRBJ2-7; len: 14; d_gene: TRBD1; CDR3aa: CASSWTGATYEQYF; CDR3nt: TGTGCCAGCAGCTGGACAGGGGCAACCTACGAGCAGTACTTC
v_gene: TRBV12-3/TRBV12-4; abundance: -; j_gene: TRBJ1-2; len: 18; d_gene: TRBD1; CDR3aa: CASSPLVGQGALSYGYTF; CDR3nt: TGTGCCAGCAGTCCCCTAGTAGGACAGGGGGCGCTAAGCTATGGCTACACCTTC
v_gene: TRBV12-3/TRBV12-4; abundance: -; j_gene: TRBJ2-7; len: 16; d_gene: TRBD1; CDR3aa: CASSFGAGGTSYEQYF; CDR3nt: TGTGCCAGCAGTTTTGGGGCAGGGGGCACCTCCTACGAGCAGTACTTC
v_gene: TRBV7-6; abundance: few; j_gene: TRBJ2-5; len: 14; d_gene: TRBD1; CDR3aa: CASSQRTGQETQYF; CDR3nt: TGTGCCAGCAGCCAAAGGACAGGCCAAGAGACCCAGTACTTC
v_gene: TRBV7-2; abundance: few; j_gene: TRBJ1-2; len: 16; d_gene: -; CDR3aa: CASSPGFGAPYYGYTF; CDR3nt: TGTGCCAGCAGCCCAGGTTTCGGGGCCCCTTACTATGGCTACACCTTC
v_gene: TRBV4-1; abundance: few; j_gene: TRBJ2-5; len: 16; d_gene: -; CDR3aa: CASSQEPGRVGETQYF; CDR3nt: TGCGCCAGCAGCCAAGAACCTGGCAGGGTGGGGGAGACCCAGTACTTC
v_gene: TRBV5-1; abundance: many; j_gene: TRBJ2-2; len: 14; d_gene: TRBD1; CDR3aa: CASGQGANTGELFF; CDR3nt: TGCGCCAGCGGACAGGGGGCGAACACCGGGGAGCTGTTTTTT
v_gene: TRBV12-3/TRBV12-4; abundance: many; j_gene: TRBJ2-7; len: 12; d_gene: TRBD1; CDR3aa: CASSRQGYEQYF; CDR3nt: TGTGCCAGCAGCCGACAGGGGTACGAGCAGTACTTC
v_gene: TRBV6-2/TRBV6-3; abundance: -; j_gene: TRBJ2-7; len: 13; d_gene: TRBD1; CDR3aa: CASRRTGIYEQYF; CDR3nt: TGTGCCAGCAGGAGGACAGGGATCTACGAGCAGTACTTC